The 5 T cell receptor beta chains listed next were all sequenced from one sample in a study of control samples from healthy donors and cancer patients (dated by TCRdb to about 2020). The method was the immunoSEQ multiplex PCR assay. Entries here come from immuneACCESS through TCRdb and include only in-frame sequences with V and J called. Some clones fail to appear in such tables; in the studies checked, an unresolved V gene covers under half of the shortfall, and the cause of the remainder is unknown. The sample includes about 85,000 clones, with roughly nine tenths observed a single time. The ten largest clonotypes hold 6% to 9.5% of the sample. The source material was blood. The receptors stem from a woman aged 55-69 years in good health.

The J gene is TRBJ1-2, the V gene TRBV1. TRBV1 is listed as a pseudogene. The CDR3 extends over 17 amino acids. The CDR3 sequence: CTSSRKDRDFANYGYTF. Written as DNA, the CDR3 is TGCACCAGCAGCCGTAAGGACCGGGACTTCGCTAACTATGGCTACACCTTC.

The chain links TRBV6-5 to TRBJ1-1, with a possible D match to TRBD1 (6 bases). Trimming pared 5 bases from V and 6 bases from J, leaving 13 bases between. The CDR3 runs 13 residues. Germline-derived CDR1 and CDR2 are MNHEY and SVGAGI. CDR3 bases: TGTGCCAGCAGTCAACAGGGCCGGGCTGAAGCTTTCTTT. Its translation is CASSQQGRAEAFF.

As DNA, the CDR3 is TGTGCCAGCAGTCCCAAGGTACATGAAGCTTTCTTT. It yields the protein CASSPKVHEAFF. V is TRBV12-3 or TRBV12-4 and J is TRBJ1-1; D remains ambiguous. This CDR3 is built from 12 residues. The V gene lost 5 bases and the J gene lost 7 bases, with 11 bases spanning the gap.

The CDR3 DNA reads as TGTGCCAGCAGCCCCCTCGCGGCCTCATACGAGCAGTACTTC. Translation: CASSPLAASYEQYF. This chain joins TRBV5-6 and TRBJ2-7; no definite D call. The V end was cut by 4 bases, the J end by 4 bases, with 15 bases between. The germline V gene encodes CDR1 SGHDT and CDR2 YYEEEE. CDR3 size: 14 residues.

The J gene is TRBJ2-7, the V gene TRBV28; no firm D call. Germline CDR1 and CDR2: MDHEN and SYDVKM. Trimming stripped 5 bases from V and 5 bases from J, with 13 bases between. The CDR3 covers 13 residues. The CDR3 nucleotides read TGTGCCAGCAGTCTCCTCTCTTACCACGAGCAGTACTTC. Encoded protein: CASSLLSYHEQYF. The whole variable domain, filled in from reference TRBV28 and TRBJ2-7, reads DVKVTQSSRYLVKRTGEKVFLECVQDMDHENMFWYRQDPGLGLRLIYFSYDVKMKEKGDIPEGYSVSREKKERFSLILESASTNQTSMYLCASSLLSYHEQYFGPGTRLTVT.